This is a list of T cell receptor beta chains from one sample in a study of blood T cell repertoires in COVID-19. Repertoires were generated with immunoSEQ multiplex PCR, while TCRdb's copy carries only in-frame clones and drops some. The sample has around 80,000 clones; under 85% are singletons. Sample: peripheral blood. The receptors shown here come from a human donor in a cohort sampled during active COVID-19. CDR3s include the opening cysteine and the closing phenylalanine or tryptophan. Fields, in order: J gene, V gene, clone size, D gene, CDR3 protein, CDR3 DNA. The D gene is left open where the match is weak. Part of the rows lack a size; the others show once, few, many or a class for expanded clones.

j_call: TRBJ1-1; v_call: TRBV30; clone_size: -; d_call: TRBD1; cdr3_aa: CACPAGQGETEAFF; cdr3_nt: TGTGCCTGCCCCGCGGGACAGGGCGAGACTGAAGCTTTCTTT
j_call: TRBJ2-5; v_call: TRBV2; clone_size: -; d_call: TRBD2; cdr3_aa: CASRRTSGGGETQYF; cdr3_nt: TGTGCCAGCAGGAGGACTAGCGGGGGGGGAGAGACCCAGTACTTC
j_call: TRBJ2-2; v_call: TRBV28; clone_size: -; d_call: TRBD1; cdr3_aa: CATQGQAGLARTGELFF; cdr3_nt: TGTGCCACCCAGGGACAGGCGGGACTGGCCCGCACCGGGGAGCTGTTTTTT
j_call: TRBJ1-6; v_call: TRBV10-3; clone_size: -; d_call: TRBD1; cdr3_aa: CAISEGQGDSPLHF; cdr3_nt: TGTGCCATCAGTGAAGGACAGGGTGATTCACCCCTCCACTTT
j_call: TRBJ1-2; v_call: TRBV7-6; clone_size: -; d_call: TRBD1; cdr3_aa: CASSPREGAHDGYTF; cdr3_nt: TGTGCCAGCAGCCCACGGGAGGGGGCGCATGATGGCTACACCTTC
j_call: TRBJ2-3; v_call: TRBV3-1/TRBV3-2; clone_size: -; d_call: -; cdr3_aa: CATRRRGSTDTQYF; cdr3_nt: TGTGCCACCCGAAGAAGGGGTAGCACAGATACGCAGTATTTT
j_call: TRBJ2-3; v_call: TRBV7-6; clone_size: -; d_call: TRBD2; cdr3_aa: CASSSGGSPDTQYF; cdr3_nt: TGTGCCAGCAGCTCGGGAGGGAGCCCAGATACGCAGTATTTT
j_call: TRBJ1-6; v_call: TRBV5-1; clone_size: -; d_call: -; cdr3_aa: CASAVQGRRGNSPLHF; cdr3_nt: TGCGCCAGCGCCGTTCAGGGCCGACGGGGGAATTCACCCCTCCACTTT
j_call: TRBJ2-7; v_call: TRBV18; clone_size: -; d_call: -; cdr3_aa: CASSPGASTYEQYF; cdr3_nt: TGTGCCAGCTCACCGGGGGCATCTACCTACGAGCAGTACTTC
j_call: TRBJ1-3; v_call: TRBV6-8; clone_size: once; d_call: -; cdr3_aa: CASKASGCGEAGNTIYF; cdr3_nt: TGTGCCAGCAAAGCCTCCGGGTGCGGGGAAGCGGGAAACACCATATATTTT
j_call: TRBJ2-3; v_call: TRBV5-1; clone_size: -; d_call: -; cdr3_aa: CASSLTGNSQDTQYF; cdr3_nt: TGCGCCAGCAGCTTGACCGGGAACTCCCAAGATACGCAGTATTTT
j_call: TRBJ2-7; v_call: TRBV5-6; clone_size: -; d_call: TRBD2; cdr3_aa: CASSPGSSGRLEQYF; cdr3_nt: TGTGCCAGCAGCCCAGGGTCTAGCGGCCGGTTGGAGCAGTACTTC
j_call: TRBJ1-4; v_call: TRBV20-1; clone_size: -; d_call: -; cdr3_aa: CSASFSGKDEKLFF; cdr3_nt: TGCAGTGCTAGTTTTTCGGGAAAGGATGAAAAACTGTTTTTT
j_call: TRBJ2-1; v_call: TRBV27; clone_size: -; d_call: -; cdr3_aa: CASSRNGDNEQFF; cdr3_nt: TGTGCCAGCAGCCGGAACGGGGACAATGAGCAGTTCTTC
j_call: TRBJ1-5; v_call: TRBV5-8; clone_size: few; d_call: -; cdr3_aa: CASSRTWGLSNQPQHF; cdr3_nt: TGTGCCAGCAGCCGTACGTGGGGACTGAGCAATCAGCCCCAGCATTTT
j_call: TRBJ2-1; v_call: TRBV2; clone_size: -; d_call: TRBD1; cdr3_aa: CASSEAQGAIYEQFF; cdr3_nt: TGTGCCAGCAGTGAAGCACAGGGGGCGATTTATGAGCAGTTCTTC
j_call: TRBJ1-1; v_call: TRBV28; clone_size: -; d_call: -; cdr3_aa: CASSPPNSNTEAFF; cdr3_nt: TGTGCCAGCAGTCCGCCCAACAGCAACACTGAAGCTTTCTTT
j_call: TRBJ2-7; v_call: TRBV24-1; clone_size: -; d_call: TRBD1; cdr3_aa: CATSDDPGQGTYEQYF; cdr3_nt: TGTGCCACCAGTGATGATCCGGGACAGGGAACCTACGAGCAGTACTTC
j_call: TRBJ2-3; v_call: TRBV2; clone_size: -; d_call: TRBD1; cdr3_aa: CASRQGYSTDTQYF; cdr3_nt: TGTGCCAGCCGACAGGGCTACTCCACAGATACGCAGTATTTT
j_call: TRBJ2-1; v_call: TRBV6-5; clone_size: -; d_call: -; cdr3_aa: CASTDTGAGGQFF; cdr3_nt: TGTGCCAGCACCGACACCGGCGCCGGGGGGCAGTTCTTC
j_call: TRBJ1-4; v_call: TRBV5-6; clone_size: -; d_call: TRBD1; cdr3_aa: CASSLRQGGEKLFF; cdr3_nt: TGTGCCAGCAGCTTGCGACAGGGCGGCGAAAAACTGTTTTTT
j_call: TRBJ2-4; v_call: TRBV4-1; clone_size: -; d_call: TRBD1; cdr3_aa: CASSQETGTKNIQYF; cdr3_nt: TGCGCCAGCAGCCAAGAGACAGGGACCAAAAACATTCAGTACTTC
j_call: TRBJ1-2; v_call: TRBV7-9; clone_size: few; d_call: -; cdr3_aa: CASSLETGANYGYTF; cdr3_nt: TGTGCCAGCAGCTTAGAGACAGGAGCTAACTATGGCTACACCTTC
j_call: TRBJ2-4; v_call: TRBV7-2; clone_size: few; d_call: -; cdr3_aa: CASSLTYIQYF; cdr3_nt: TGTGCCAGCAGCTTAACATACATTCAGTACTTC
j_call: TRBJ1-2; v_call: TRBV29-1; clone_size: -; d_call: -; cdr3_aa: CSVGGGANYGYTF; cdr3_nt: TGCAGCGTTGGCGGGGGAGCTAACTATGGCTACACCTTC
j_call: TRBJ2-1; v_call: TRBV4-1; clone_size: once; d_call: TRBD2; cdr3_aa: CASSQDRATSDEQFF; cdr3_nt: TGCGCCAGCAGCCAAGATCGAGCGACTAGCGATGAGCAGTTCTTC
j_call: TRBJ2-7; v_call: TRBV28; clone_size: -; d_call: TRBD1; cdr3_aa: CASSPRQGYEQYF; cdr3_nt: TGTGCCAGCAGTCCCAGACAGGGTTACGAGCAGTACTTC
j_call: TRBJ2-1; v_call: TRBV20-1; clone_size: -; d_call: -; cdr3_aa: CSARGSGEQFF; cdr3_nt: TGCAGTGCTAGAGGGAGTGGTGAGCAGTTCTTC
j_call: TRBJ1-1; v_call: TRBV19; clone_size: -; d_call: -; cdr3_aa: CASSNPGVGNTEAFF; cdr3_nt: TGTGCCAGTAGTAACCCGGGGGTAGGGAACACTGAAGCTTTCTTT
j_call: TRBJ1-1; v_call: TRBV7-3; clone_size: -; d_call: -; cdr3_aa: CASSLTAGTEAFF; cdr3_nt: TGTGCCAGCAGCTTAACGGCAGGGACTGAAGCTTTCTTT
j_call: TRBJ2-7; v_call: TRBV6-5; clone_size: -; d_call: -; cdr3_aa: CASRANYEQYF; cdr3_nt: TGTGCCAGCCGAGCGAACTACGAGCAGTACTTC
j_call: TRBJ2-5; v_call: TRBV6-5; clone_size: -; d_call: TRBD2; cdr3_aa: CASSRGGAEGETQYF; cdr3_nt: TGTGCCAGCAGTCGCGGGGGGGCAGAAGGGGAGACCCAGTACTTC